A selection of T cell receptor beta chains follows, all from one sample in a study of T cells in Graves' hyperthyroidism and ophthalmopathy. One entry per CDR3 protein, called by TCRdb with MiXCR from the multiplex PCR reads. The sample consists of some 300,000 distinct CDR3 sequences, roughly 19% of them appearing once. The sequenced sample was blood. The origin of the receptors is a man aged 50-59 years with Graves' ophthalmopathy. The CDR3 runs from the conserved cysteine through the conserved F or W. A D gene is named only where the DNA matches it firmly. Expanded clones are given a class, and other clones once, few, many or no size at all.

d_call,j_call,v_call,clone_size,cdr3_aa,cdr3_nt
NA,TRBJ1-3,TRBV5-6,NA,CASSPNTGTSGNTIYF,TGTGCCAGCAGCCCGAATACCGGTACCTCTGGAAACACCATATATTTT
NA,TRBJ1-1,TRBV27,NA,CASSLRRGGMNTEAFF,TGTGCCAGCAGTCTACGGCGGGGTGGGATGAACACTGAAGCTTTCTTT
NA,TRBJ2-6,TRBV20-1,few,CSARPGVGANVLTF,TGCAGTGCTCGGCCCGGGGTCGGGGCCAACGTCCTGACTTTC
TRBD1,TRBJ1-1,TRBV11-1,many,CASSTTRGHTEAFF,TGTGCCAGCAGCACGACCAGGGGGCACACTGAAGCTTTCTTT
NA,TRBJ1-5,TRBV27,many,CASSLRGPQPQHF,TGTGCCAGCAGTTTGCGGGGACCCCAGCCCCAGCATTTT
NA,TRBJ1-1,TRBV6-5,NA,CASSYSGTLNTEAFF,TGTGCCAGCAGTTACTCGGGGACGTTGAACACTGAAGCTTTCTTT
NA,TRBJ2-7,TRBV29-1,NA,CSVDRGSSYEQYF,TGCAGCGTTGATAGGGGGAGCTCCTACGAGCAGTACTTC
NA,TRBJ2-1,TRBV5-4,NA,CASSLYLTSNEQFF,TGTGCCAGCAGCTTGTATTTGACTTCAAATGAGCAGTTCTTC
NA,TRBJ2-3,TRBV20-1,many,CSATGGAADTQYF,TGCAGTGCTACCGGCGGGGCGGCAGATACGCAGTATTTT
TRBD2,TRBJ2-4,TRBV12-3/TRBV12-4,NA,CASSLAGGIAKNIQYF,TGTGCCAGCAGTTTAGCGGGAGGGATAGCCAAAAACATTCAGTACTTC
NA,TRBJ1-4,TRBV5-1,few,CASSSGTVQSLNEKLFF,TGCGCCAGCAGCTCCGGGACCGTGCAGAGTCTTAATGAAAAACTGTTTTTT
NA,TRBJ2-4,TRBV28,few,CASSSLPGLGKNIQYF,TGTGCCAGCAGTTCCCTACCAGGGTTAGGCAAAAACATTCAGTACTTC
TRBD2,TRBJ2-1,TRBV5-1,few,CASSGRLAGRSSYNEQFF,TGCGCCAGCAGCGGAAGACTAGCGGGGCGTAGCTCCTACAATGAGCAGTTCTTC
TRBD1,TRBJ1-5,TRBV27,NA,CASRPDRGHQPQHF,TGTGCCAGCAGGCCGGACAGGGGGCATCAGCCCCAGCATTTT
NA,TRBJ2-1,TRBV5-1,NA,CASANVGGGLVSNEQFF,TGCGCCAGCGCGAACGTTGGGGGCGGACTAGTCAGCAATGAGCAGTTCTTC
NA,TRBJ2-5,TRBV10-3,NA,CATGEGRETQYF,TGTGCCACCGGCGAGGGAAGAGAGACCCAGTACTTC
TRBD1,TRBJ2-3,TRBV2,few,CASSEVDRAADTQYF,TGTGCCAGCAGTGAAGTGGACAGGGCGGCAGATACGCAGTATTTT
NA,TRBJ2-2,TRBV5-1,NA,CASSLNALTRFNTGELFF,TGCGCCAGCAGCCTAAACGCACTGACACGGTTCAACACCGGGGAGCTGTTTTTT
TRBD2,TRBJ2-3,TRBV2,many,CASSESQRERPRGTDTQYF,TGTGCCAGCAGTGAAAGCCAGCGGGAGAGGCCCCGGGGCACAGATACGCAGTATTTT
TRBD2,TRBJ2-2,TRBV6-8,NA,CASRTGLDLTGELFF,TGTGCCAGCCGAACGGGACTAGATCTTACCGGGGAGCTGTTTTTT
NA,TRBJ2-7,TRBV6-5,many,CASSYSAGPYEQYF,TGTGCCAGCAGTTACTCGGCAGGACCCTACGAGCAGTACTTC
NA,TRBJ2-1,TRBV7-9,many,CASSLSGPYNEQFF,TGTGCCAGCAGCTTAAGCGGGCCTTACAATGAGCAGTTCTTC
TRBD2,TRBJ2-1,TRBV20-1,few,CSARSGLAGGPIGFF,TGCAGTGCTAGATCCGGACTAGCGGGAGGGCCGATCGGGTTCTTC
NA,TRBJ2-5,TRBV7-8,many,CASSRWESQETQYF,TGTGCCAGCAGCCGATGGGAGTCCCAAGAGACCCAGTACTTC
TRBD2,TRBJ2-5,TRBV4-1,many,CASSQFPILAGAQETQYF,TGCGCCAGCAGCCAATTTCCGATACTAGCGGGAGCGCAAGAGACCCAGTACTTC
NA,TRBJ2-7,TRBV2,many,CASRDDRKSSYEQYF,TGTGCCAGCAGAGATGACAGGAAGAGCTCCTACGAGCAGTACTTC
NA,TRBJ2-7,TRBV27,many,CASSPRQEAYEQYF,TGTGCCAGCAGTCCCCGACAGGAAGCCTACGAGCAGTACTTC
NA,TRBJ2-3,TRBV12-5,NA,CASGLVIDRRGTDTQYF,TGTGCTAGTGGTTTGGTAATCGACAGAAGGGGCACAGATACGCAGTATTTT
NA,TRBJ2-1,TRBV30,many,CAWSVLRVDEQFF,TGTGCCTGGAGTGTCCTCAGGGTTGATGAGCAGTTCTTC
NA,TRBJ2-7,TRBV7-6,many,CASSSTESSYEQYF,TGTGCCAGCAGCTCGACAGAGAGCTCCTACGAGCAGTACTTC
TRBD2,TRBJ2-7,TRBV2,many,CARAGPNYEQYF,TGTGCCAGAGCGGGACCGAACTACGAGCAGTACTTC
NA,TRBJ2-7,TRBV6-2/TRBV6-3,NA,CASSYPPRGPSYEQYF,TGTGCCAGCAGTTACCCCCCCAGGGGCCCCTCCTACGAGCAGTACTTC
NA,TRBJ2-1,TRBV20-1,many,CSASRQGRGNEQFF,TGCAGTGCTTCTAGACAGGGGAGGGGGAATGAGCAGTTCTTC
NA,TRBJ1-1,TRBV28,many,CASSSQGGEAFF,TGTGCCAGCAGTTCACAGGGTGGTGAAGCTTTCTTT
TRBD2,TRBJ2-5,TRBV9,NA,CASSGAGGAKETQYF,TGTGCCAGCAGCGGTGCGGGGGGGGCAAAAGAGACCCAGTACTTC
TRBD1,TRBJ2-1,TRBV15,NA,CATSTDRTSYNEQFF,TGTGCCACCAGCACGGACAGGACCTCCTACAATGAGCAGTTCTTC
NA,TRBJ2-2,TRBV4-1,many,CASSFQPSNTGELFF,TGCGCCAGCAGCTTCCAACCCTCAAACACCGGGGAGCTGTTTTTT
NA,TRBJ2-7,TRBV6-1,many,CASTEGHISYEQYF,TGTGCCAGCACCGAAGGGCATATCTCCTACGAGCAGTACTTC
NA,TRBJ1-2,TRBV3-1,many,CASSQDGRPHTYGYTF,TGTGCCAGCAGCCAAGATGGGAGACCGCATACCTATGGCTACACCTTC
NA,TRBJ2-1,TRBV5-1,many,CASSRMGEYYNEQFF,TGCGCCAGCAGTAGAATGGGGGAGTACTACAATGAGCAGTTCTTC
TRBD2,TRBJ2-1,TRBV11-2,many,CASSFSGSGEEQFF,TGTGCCAGCAGCTTTAGCGGGAGTGGAGAGGAGCAGTTCTTC
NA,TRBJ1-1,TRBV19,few,CASTNGQITEAFF,TGTGCCAGTACCAACGGACAGATCACTGAAGCTTTCTTT
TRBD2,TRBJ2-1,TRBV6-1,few,CASSWGGTRDEQFF,TGTGCCAGCAGTTGGGGGGGGACTAGGGATGAGCAGTTCTTC
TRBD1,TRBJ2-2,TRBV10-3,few,CAIRETGASTGELFF,TGTGCCATCAGGGAGACAGGGGCGAGCACCGGGGAGCTGTTTTTT
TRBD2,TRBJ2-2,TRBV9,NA,CASGLLAGENTGELFF,TGTGCCAGCGGCCTGCTAGCGGGAGAGAACACCGGGGAGCTGTTTTTT
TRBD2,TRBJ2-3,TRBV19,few,CASRSASGRAREDTQYF,TGTGCCAGTAGATCGGCTAGCGGGAGGGCCCGTGAAGATACGCAGTATTTT
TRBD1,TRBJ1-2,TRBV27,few,CASRTLGQPPNYGYTF,TGTGCCAGCAGAACTCTGGGACAGCCCCCTAACTATGGCTACACCTTC
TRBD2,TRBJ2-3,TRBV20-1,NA,CSAAGGGYTDTQYF,TGCAGTGCCGCGGGAGGCGGGTACACAGATACGCAGTATTTT
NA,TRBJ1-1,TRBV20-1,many,CSARDINYVEAFF,TGCAGTGCTAGAGATATTAACTACGTTGAAGCTTTCTTT
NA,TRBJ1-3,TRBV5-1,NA,CASSPDNSGNTIYF,TGCGCCAGCAGCCCGGACAACTCTGGAAACACCATATATTTT
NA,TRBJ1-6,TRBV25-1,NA,CASSEYVGGYSPLHF,TGTGCCAGCAGTGAATATGTGGGCGGTTATTCACCCCTCCACTTT
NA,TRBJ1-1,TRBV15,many,CATSSTLNTEAFF,TGTGCCACCAGCAGCACTCTGAACACTGAAGCTTTCTTT
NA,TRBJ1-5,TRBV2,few,CASSERGAGQPQHF,TGTGCCAGCAGTGAAAGAGGGGCGGGTCAGCCCCAGCATTTT
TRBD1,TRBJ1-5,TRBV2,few,CASSEGTGFNQPQHF,TGTGCCAGCAGTGAAGGGACAGGGTTCAATCAGCCCCAGCATTTT
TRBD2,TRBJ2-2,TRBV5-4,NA,CASSLPGQAGTGELFF,TGTGCCAGCAGCTTACCGGGCCAAGCGGGGACCGGGGAGCTGTTTTTT
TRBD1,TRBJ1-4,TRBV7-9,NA,CASSLRAGGPEKLFF,TGTGCCAGCAGCTTAAGGGCAGGGGGCCCTGAAAAACTGTTTTTT
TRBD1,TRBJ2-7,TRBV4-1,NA,CASSQGQGSIEQYF,TGCGCCAGCAGCCAAGGACAGGGGTCCATCGAGCAGTACTTC
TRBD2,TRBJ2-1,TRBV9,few,CASSPRTSGSSGHNEQFF,TGTGCCAGCAGCCCGAGGACTAGCGGGAGTTCAGGGCACAATGAGCAGTTCTTC